Listed below are T cell receptor beta chains from one sample, sequenced in a study of shared clonotypes between healthy human individuals. Method: immunoSEQ multiplex PCR; TCRdb's copy keeps in-frame clones and lacks some. Of roughly 2 million clones listed, approximately 94% are singletons. Sequences were obtained from naive CD4+ T cells sorted from blood. The receptors were sampled from a man between 18 and 35 years old in good health. The CDR3 runs from the conserved cysteine through the conserved F or W. The D gene is left open where the match is weak. Part of the rows lack a size; the others show once, few, many or a class for expanded clones.

j_gene | d_gene | abundance | v_gene | CDR3nt | CDR3aa
TRBJ2-3 | - | - | TRBV25-1 | TGTGCCAGCAGTGATGCTCCGGGGGGCAAATACACAGATACGCAGTATTTT | CASSDAPGGKYTDTQYF
TRBJ2-1 | - | - | TRBV20-1 | TGCAGTGCTTCACAGGCGGATGAGCAGTTCTTC | CSASQADEQFF
TRBJ1-4 | TRBD1 | - | TRBV30 | TGTGCCTGGAGTGGAAGGGGAGGGACAGGGAATGAAAAACTGTTTTTT | CAWSGRGGTGNEKLFF
TRBJ1-1 | - | - | TRBV10-2 | TGCGCCAGCAGTGAGACAGGAACGCAGTTTTGGAACACTGAAGCTTTCTTT | CASSETGTQFWNTEAFF
TRBJ1-1 | - | - | TRBV5-1 | TGCGCCAGCAGCTTGGGGTCACCGAACACTGAAGCTTTCTTT | CASSLGSPNTEAFF
TRBJ2-5 | TRBD1 | once | TRBV10-3 | TGTGCCATCAGTGACGGACAGGGGGAGTACCAAGAGACCCAGTACTTC | CAISDGQGEYQETQYF
TRBJ2-3 | - | - | TRBV11-2 | TGTGCCAGCAGCTTAGATGGGACAGCGGGAGATACGCAGTATTTT | CASSLDGTAGDTQYF
TRBJ1-4 | - | - | TRBV4-3 | TGCGCCAGCAGCCAACTTTACGAGGGTGGTGAAAAACTGTTTTTT | CASSQLYEGGEKLFF
TRBJ2-5 | - | once | TRBV27 | TGTGCCAGCAGTTTGTTGTCCGGGGAGACCCAGTACTTC | CASSLLSGETQYF
TRBJ2-3 | - | - | TRBV4-1 | TGCGCCAGCAGCCAACCCGGTGCGGAGACAGATACGCAGTATTTT | CASSQPGAETDTQYF
TRBJ1-4 | - | - | TRBV5-1 | TGCGCCAGCAGCAACCTTAATGAAAAACTGTTTTTT | CASSNLNEKLFF
TRBJ2-7 | TRBD1 | - | TRBV2 | TGTGCCAGCAGTCCGGGGAAGGGGGCCTATTATGAGCAGTACTTC | CASSPGKGAYYEQYF
TRBJ2-1 | TRBD1 | - | TRBV11-2 | TGTGCCAGCAGGGTACGGCCGGGACAGGGCATGAGTGAGCAGTTCTTC | CASRVRPGQGMSEQFF
TRBJ2-3 | - | - | TRBV21-1 | TGTGCCAGCAGCACGGGACTAGCGGGGGCGAGGACGCAGTATTTT | CASSTGLAGARTQYF
TRBJ1-1 | - | - | TRBV11-3 | TGTGCCAGCAGCCCAAGGAAGAACACTGAAGCTTTCTTT | CASSPRKNTEAFF
TRBJ1-2 | TRBD1 | - | TRBV5-1 | TGCGCCAGCAGCCCCCCCGGGACAGGGGGAGGGAGCTATGGCTACACCTTC | CASSPPGTGGGSYGYTF
TRBJ2-4 | - | - | TRBV6-6 | TGTGCCAGCAGTCTTGGTGGCAATCAGTACTTC | CASSLGGNQYF
TRBJ2-2 | - | once | TRBV11-1 | TGTGCCAGCAGCCAAGAAAGAACGAACACCGGGGAGCTGTTTTTT | CASSQERTNTGELFF
TRBJ1-2 | TRBD1 | few | TRBV30 | TGTGCCTGGACTGGACAGGGGGTAACTATGGTTTTCACCTTC | CAWTGQGVTMVFTF
TRBJ1-6 | - | - | TRBV5-1 | TGCGCCAGCAGCTTAGGGAATAATAATTCACCCCTCCACTTT | CASSLGNNNSPLHF
TRBJ2-5 | - | - | TRBV2 | TGTGCCAGCAGGGAGGACACCCAAGAGACCCAGTACTTC | CASREDTQETQYF
TRBJ1-1 | - | once | TRBV29-1 | TGCAGCGTTGACCAAAGGTTGAACACTGAAGCTTTCTTT | CSVDQRLNTEAFF
TRBJ1-1 | - | - | TRBV5-6 | TGTGCCAGCAGGATGGGGACGGGGGGCGCGAGAGAATGGTCTAAAGCTTTCTTT | CASRMGTGGAREWSKAFF
TRBJ1-1 | TRBD1 | - | TRBV30 | TGTGCCTGGACTTTCTCCCGGACAGGGGGTGACACTGAAGCTTTCTTT | CAWTFSRTGGDTEAFF
TRBJ2-7 | - | - | TRBV11-3 | TGTGCCAGCAGCGCCCAGGGTTCCGGGGAGCAGTACTTC | CASSAQGSGEQYF
TRBJ2-5 | - | - | TRBV18 | TGTGCCAGCTCGGTGAGGGCCGGACAAGAGACCCAGTACTTC | CASSVRAGQETQYF
TRBJ1-1 | - | - | TRBV9 | TGTGCCAGCAGCGTAGGGGGACACCTGAACACTGAAGCTTTCTTT | CASSVGGHLNTEAFF
TRBJ2-5 | TRBD1 | - | TRBV5-1 | TGCGCCAGCAGCTTGATAGCAGGGGGCGAAGAGACCCAGTACTTC | CASSLIAGGEETQYF
TRBJ1-6 | TRBD1 | - | TRBV6-6 | TGTGCCAGCAGTTACTTAGGACAGGGGGCTTCTGTCCTCCACTTT | CASSYLGQGASVLHF
TRBJ2-5 | - | - | TRBV2 | TGTGCCAGCAGTTACTTTGAGACCCAGTACTTC | CASSYFETQYF
TRBJ2-5 | TRBD1 | - | TRBV6-1 | TGTGCCACCACTAAGACAGGGGTCCAAGAGACCCAGTACTTC | CATTKTGVQETQYF
TRBJ1-3 | - | - | TRBV28 | TGTGCCAGCGCCCTCCTTTACTCTGGAAACACCATATATTTT | CASALLYSGNTIYF
TRBJ2-7 | - | - | TRBV23-1 | TGCGCCAGCTGCCTTTGGGGGGTTGAAGAGCAGTACTTC | CASCLWGVEEQYF
TRBJ2-3 | - | - | TRBV7-8 | TGTGCCAGCAGCCGATTGGGAGGCACAGATACGCAGTATTTT | CASSRLGGTDTQYF
TRBJ1-1 | TRBD1 | - | TRBV6-5 | TGTGCCAGCAGCTTCCGGGTGGGACAGTCTGAAGCTTTCTTT | CASSFRVGQSEAFF
TRBJ2-3 | TRBD1 | - | TRBV6-5 | TGTGCCACCAACAGGGGATCGGGCACAGATACGCAGTATTTT | CATNRGSGTDTQYF
TRBJ2-1 | - | - | TRBV28 | TGTGCCAGCACGGGAAGGGGGTTGGTGCAGTTCTTC | CASTGRGLVQFF
TRBJ2-3 | - | - | TRBV30 | TGTGCCTGGAGTTTGGGTACAGATACGCAGTATTTT | CAWSLGTDTQYF
TRBJ2-7 | - | - | TRBV5-5 | TGTGCCAGCAGCTTGGGACAGGAGAAACTCTACGAGCAGTACTTC | CASSLGQEKLYEQYF
TRBJ2-7 | - | - | TRBV28 | TGTGCCAGCAGCCCAAGCAGGGGCTCCTACGAGCAGTACTTC | CASSPSRGSYEQYF
TRBJ2-3 | TRBD2 | - | TRBV5-1 | TGCGCCAGCAGCTTGGACCAGCGGGGGGGATTTAGCACAGATACGCAGTATTTT | CASSLDQRGGFSTDTQYF
TRBJ2-7 | - | - | TRBV18 | TGTGCCAGCTCACGTGAAGGGGGCTACGAGCAGTACTTC | CASSREGGYEQYF
TRBJ2-7 | - | - | TRBV18 | TGTGCCAGCTCACCGCAACCCCGGCAGGAAGGCTACGAGCAGTACTTC | CASSPQPRQEGYEQYF
TRBJ2-1 | TRBD2 | - | TRBV2 | TGTGCCAGCAGTGACCAGGGACTAGCTTACAATGAGCAGTTCTTC | CASSDQGLAYNEQFF
TRBJ1-1 | - | - | TRBV7-9 | TGTGCCAGCAGCCCCCGGGGTACCTTGAACACTGAAGCTTTCTTT | CASSPRGTLNTEAFF
TRBJ1-5 | TRBD1 | once | TRBV18 | TGTGCCAGCTCGTCGCAGGGGGCGAACAATCAGCCCCAGCATTTT | CASSSQGANNQPQHF
TRBJ2-5 | - | - | TRBV7-2 | TGTGCCAGCAGCTTAACTGAGACAAAAGAGACCCAGTACTTC | CASSLTETKETQYF
TRBJ2-7 | TRBD1 | - | TRBV5-1 | TGCGCCAGCAGCTTGAGCAGGGGGAATTACGAGCAGTACTTC | CASSLSRGNYEQYF
TRBJ2-7 | - | once | TRBV5-1 | TGCGCCAGCAGGCCAACCGACGTTCCCAGACCCGAGCAGTACTTC | CASRPTDVPRPEQYF
TRBJ2-7 | TRBD2 | - | TRBV2 | TGTGCCAGCAGTCTAGCGGGGAAGAATTACGAGCAGTACTTC | CASSLAGKNYEQYF